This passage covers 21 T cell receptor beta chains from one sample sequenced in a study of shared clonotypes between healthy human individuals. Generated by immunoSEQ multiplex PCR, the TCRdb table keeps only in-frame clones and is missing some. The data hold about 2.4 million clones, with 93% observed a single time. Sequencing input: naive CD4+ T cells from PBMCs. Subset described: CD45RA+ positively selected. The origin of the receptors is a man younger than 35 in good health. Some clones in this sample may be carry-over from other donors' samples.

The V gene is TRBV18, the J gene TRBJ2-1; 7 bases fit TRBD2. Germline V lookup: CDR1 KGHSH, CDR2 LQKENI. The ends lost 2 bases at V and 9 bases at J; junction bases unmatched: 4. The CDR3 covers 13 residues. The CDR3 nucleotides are TGTGCCAGCTCACCAGCGGGAGATCCTGAGCAGTTCTTC. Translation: CASSPAGDPEQFF.

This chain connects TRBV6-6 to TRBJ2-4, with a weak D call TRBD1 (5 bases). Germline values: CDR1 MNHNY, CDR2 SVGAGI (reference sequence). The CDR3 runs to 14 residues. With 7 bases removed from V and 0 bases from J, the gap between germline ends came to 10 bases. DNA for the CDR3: TGTGCCAGCACTTGGGGCCTAGCCAAAAACATTCAGTACTTC. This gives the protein CASTWGLAKNIQYF.

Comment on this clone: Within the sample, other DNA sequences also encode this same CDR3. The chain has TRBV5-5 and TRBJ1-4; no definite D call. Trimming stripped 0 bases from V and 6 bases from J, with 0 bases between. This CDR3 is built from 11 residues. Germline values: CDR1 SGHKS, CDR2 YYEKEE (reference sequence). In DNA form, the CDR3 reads TGTGCCAGCAGCTTGGATGAAAAACTGTTTTTT. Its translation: CASSLDEKLFF.

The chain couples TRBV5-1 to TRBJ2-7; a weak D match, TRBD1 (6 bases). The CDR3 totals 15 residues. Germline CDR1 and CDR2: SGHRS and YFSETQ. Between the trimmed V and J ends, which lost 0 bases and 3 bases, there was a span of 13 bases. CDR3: CASSLEGGRYYEQYF. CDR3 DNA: TGCGCCAGCAGCTTGGAAGGGGGACGGTACTACGAGCAGTACTTC. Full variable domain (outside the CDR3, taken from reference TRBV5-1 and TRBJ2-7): KAGVTQTPRYLIKTRGQQVTLSCSPISGHRSVSWYQQTPGQGLQFLFEYFSETQRNKGNFPGRFSGRQFSNSRSEMNVSTLELGDSALYLCASSLEGGRYYEQYFGPGTRLTVT.

CDR3 bases: TGTGCCAGCAGGTCCGGACAGGTCAACTATGGCTACACCTTC. Encoded protein: CASRSGQVNYGYTF. V is TRBV7-8 and J is TRBJ1-2; TRBD1 matches at 7 bases. The germline V gene has CDR1 SGHVS and CDR2 FQNEAQ. V gave up 6 bases and J gave up 2 bases; unmatched junction bases: 6. This CDR3 region has 14 residues.

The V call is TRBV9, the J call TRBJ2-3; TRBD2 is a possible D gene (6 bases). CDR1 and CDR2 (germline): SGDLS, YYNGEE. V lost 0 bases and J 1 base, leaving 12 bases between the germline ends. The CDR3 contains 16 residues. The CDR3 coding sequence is TGTGCCAGCAGCGTAGGCACTAGCAAGGGCACAGATACGCAGTATTTT. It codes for CASSVGTSKGTDTQYF.

For the CDR3, the DNA is TGTGCCAGCAGCGCTGCCGCGGGGCTAGAGTCCTACAATGAGCAGTTCTTC. Its translation is CASSAAAGLESYNEQFF. V gene TRBV5-4 combines with J gene TRBJ2-1, with D perhaps matching TRBD2 (6 bases). The CDR3 spans 17 residues. Germline V gene lookup returns CDR1 SGHNT and CDR2 YYREEE (reference sequence). The V end was cut by 4 bases, the J end by 1 base, with 18 bases between.

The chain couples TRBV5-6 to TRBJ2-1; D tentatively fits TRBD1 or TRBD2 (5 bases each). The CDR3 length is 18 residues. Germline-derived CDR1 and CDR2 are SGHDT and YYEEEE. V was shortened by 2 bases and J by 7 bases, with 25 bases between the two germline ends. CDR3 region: CASSFLVSTASEGNEQFF. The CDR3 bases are TGTGCCAGCAGCTTTCTAGTCAGTACGGCTTCCGAGGGGAATGAGCAGTTCTTC.

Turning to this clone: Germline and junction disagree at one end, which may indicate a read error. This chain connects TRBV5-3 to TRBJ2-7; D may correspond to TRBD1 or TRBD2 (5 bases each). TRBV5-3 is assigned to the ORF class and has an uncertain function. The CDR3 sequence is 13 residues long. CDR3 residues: CASSLWDGYEQYF. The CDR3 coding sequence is TGTGCCAGCAGCTTGTGGGACGGCTACGAGCAGTACTTC.

CDR3 loop: CATGSGTNTGELFF. The CDR3 DNA sequence: TGTGCCACTGGGAGCGGGACGAACACCGGGGAGCTGTTTTTT. The rearrangement uses TRBV28 and TRBJ2-2; TRBD2 matches at 7 bases. V dropped 10 bases and J dropped 0; count of bases not matched to a gene: 5. Per germline, CDR1 MDHEN and CDR2 SYDVKM. CDR3 length: 14 residues. Variable domain in full (rest from reference TRBV28 and TRBJ2-2): DVKVTQSSRYLVKRTGEKVFLECVQDMDHENMFWYRQDPGLGLRLIYFSYDVKMKEKGDIPEGYSVSREKKERFSLILESASTNQTSMYLCATGSGTNTGELFFGEGSRLTVL.

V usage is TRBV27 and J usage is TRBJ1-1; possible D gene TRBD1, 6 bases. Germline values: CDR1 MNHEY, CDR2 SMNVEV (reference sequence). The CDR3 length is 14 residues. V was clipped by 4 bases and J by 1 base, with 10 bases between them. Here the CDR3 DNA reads TGTGCCAGCAGTTCGACCAGGGGGAACACTGAAGCTTTCTTT. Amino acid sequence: CASSSTRGNTEAFF.

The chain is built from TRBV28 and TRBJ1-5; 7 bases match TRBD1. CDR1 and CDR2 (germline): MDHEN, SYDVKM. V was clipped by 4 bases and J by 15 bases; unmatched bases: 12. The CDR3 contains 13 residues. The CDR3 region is CASSSSYRGNGHF. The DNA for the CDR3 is TGTGCCAGCAGTTCCTCCTACAGGGGCAATGGGCATTTT.

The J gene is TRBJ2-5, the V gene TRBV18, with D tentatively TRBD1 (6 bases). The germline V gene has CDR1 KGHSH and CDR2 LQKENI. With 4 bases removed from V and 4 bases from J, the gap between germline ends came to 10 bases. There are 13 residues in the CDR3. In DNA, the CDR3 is TGTGCCAGCTCACTTTCGACAGGAGAGACCCAGTACTTC. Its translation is CASSLSTGETQYF.

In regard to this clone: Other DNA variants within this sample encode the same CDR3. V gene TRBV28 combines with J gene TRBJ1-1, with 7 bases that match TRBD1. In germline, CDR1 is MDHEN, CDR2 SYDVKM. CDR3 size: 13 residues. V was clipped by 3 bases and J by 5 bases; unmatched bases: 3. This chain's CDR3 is CASSFPRGTEAFF. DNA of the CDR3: TGTGCCAGCAGTTTCCCCAGGGGGACTGAAGCTTTCTTT. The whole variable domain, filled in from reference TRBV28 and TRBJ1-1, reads DVKVTQSSRYLVKRTGEKVFLECVQDMDHENMFWYRQDPGLGLRLIYFSYDVKMKEKGDIPEGYSVSREKKERFSLILESASTNQTSMYLCASSFPRGTEAFFGQGTRLTVV.

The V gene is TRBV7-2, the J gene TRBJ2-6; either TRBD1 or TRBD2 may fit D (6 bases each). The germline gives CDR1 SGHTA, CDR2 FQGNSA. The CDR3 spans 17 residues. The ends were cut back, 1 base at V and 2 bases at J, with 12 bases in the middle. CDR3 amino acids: CASSLVPGAAGANVLTF. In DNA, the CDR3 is TGTGCCAGCAGCTTAGTTCCGGGGGCCGCTGGGGCCAACGTCCTGACTTTC.

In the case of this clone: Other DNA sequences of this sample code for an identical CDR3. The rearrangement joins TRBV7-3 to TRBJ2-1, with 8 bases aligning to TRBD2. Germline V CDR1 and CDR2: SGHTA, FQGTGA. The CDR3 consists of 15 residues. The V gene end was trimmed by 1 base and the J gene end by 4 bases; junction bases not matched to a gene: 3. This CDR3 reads CASSLRREGYNEQFF. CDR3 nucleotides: TGTGCCAGCAGCTTAAGACGGGAGGGGTACAATGAGCAGTTCTTC.

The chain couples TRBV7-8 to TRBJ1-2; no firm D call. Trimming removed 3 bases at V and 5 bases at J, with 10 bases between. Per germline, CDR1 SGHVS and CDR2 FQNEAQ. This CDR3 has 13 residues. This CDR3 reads CASSLAGKYGYTF. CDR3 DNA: TGTGCCAGCAGCTTGGCCGGGAAGTATGGCTACACCTTC.

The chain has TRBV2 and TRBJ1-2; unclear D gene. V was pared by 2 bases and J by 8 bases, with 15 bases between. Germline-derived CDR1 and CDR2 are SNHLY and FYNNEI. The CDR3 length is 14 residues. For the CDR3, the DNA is TGTGCCAGCAGTGAACTACCGGGTCGAGGAGGCTACACCTTC. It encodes CASSELPGRGGYTF.

CDR3 coding DNA: TGTGCCAGCAGCTACCAGGGGGATCAGCCCCAGCATTTT. It encodes CASSYQGDQPQHF. The rearrangement links TRBV9 to TRBJ1-5, with 7 bases aligning to TRBD1. V trimming: 4 bases; J trimming: 5 bases; junction bases outside the gene matches: 3. This CDR3 is 13 amino acids long. The V gene's germline CDR1 is SGDLS and CDR2 YYNGEE.

CDR3 sequence: CASSSYRGREEKLFF. The CDR3 DNA sequence: TGTGCCAGCAGCTCCTACAGGGGTAGAGAGGAAAAACTGTTTTTT. V is TRBV11-2 and J is TRBJ1-4; the match to TRBD1 covers 7 bases. The J segment lost 8 bases and the V segment lost 4 bases, leaving 10 bases of the junction unmatched. Germline V CDR1 and CDR2: SGHAT, FQNNGV. This CDR3 has 15 amino acids.

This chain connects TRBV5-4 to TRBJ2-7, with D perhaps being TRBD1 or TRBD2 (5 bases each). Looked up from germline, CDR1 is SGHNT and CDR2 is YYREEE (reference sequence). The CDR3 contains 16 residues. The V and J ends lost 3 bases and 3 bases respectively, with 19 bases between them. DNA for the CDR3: TGTGCCAGCAGCTCTCCACCGTTGGGACCCCACTACGAGCAGTACTTC. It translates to CASSSPPLGPHYEQYF.